This T cell receptor (beta chain) was captured by sequencing in a study of T cell responses to AZD1222 COVID-19 vaccine (dated by TCRdb to about 2021). For context, the study as a whole: A total of 233 trial participants underwent TCR sequencing, of whom roughly 210 had received two doses of AZD1222 and 26 had received two doses of the MenACWY control vaccine. Trial participants were enrolled by age into subgroups of 18-55, 56-69 and 70-plus years, and about 150, 27 and 61 TCR-sequenced participants, respectively, were included in these subgroups. Beyond this particular receptor, the publication reports: Because no samples from the day 14 peak response were available, repertoires could be characterized only after the peak T cell response. Only a handful of AZD1222 recipients were SARS-CoV-2 seropositive at baseline, limiting conclusions about previously exposed vaccinees. Participants were mostly white British and included more females than males, and it was suggested by the authors that clonal diversity may have been underestimated. Spike-specific TCR breadth and depth rose significantly after two AZD1222 doses compared with day 0 and with MenACWY recipients. Vaccine-associated CD4 TCRs spanned the whole spike protein, with dominant responses in regions 160-218 and 743-854. The 56-69-year group was small, and its depth increase did not reach significance, likely because of low power. Nearly half of unique spike-specific TCRs reportedly recognized epitopes outside regions mutated in the B.1.351 and B.1.1.7 variants.

The junction carries 9 bases between V and J, which are trimmed by 8 bases and 1 base respectively. The CDR3 numbers 13 residues from cysteine through phenylalanine. The entry retains the CDR3 DNA only, 39 bases that are in frame from base 1. From a lookup of the germline V gene, CDR1 and CDR2 are SNHLY and FYNNEI. The CDR3 regions of human TCRbeta chains were analyzed by immunosequencing. Processing in the source paper ran as follows. Repertoire TCRs were matched against a reference library of SARS-CoV-2-specific TCRs generated with the MIRA antigen-specificity platform. Breadth meant the fraction of unique TCRs that were SARS-CoV-2-associated, whereas depth meant the fraction of total T cells that were SARS-CoV-2-associated. Using the MIRA data, each spike-specific TCR was mapped to the spike region that the TCR reacts to and placed in a CD4 or CD8 class. Log10-transformed breadth and depth values were compared by one-way ANOVA with Sidak's multiple comparisons tests. The table comes from immuneACCESS by way of TCRdb, which keeps in-frame sequences with V and J called. Part of the clones is missing from these tables; in studies checked, under half for an unresolved V gene and the rest for unknown reasons. The DNA was the basis for D and trimming; V, J and clone size are from that table. This sample gives tens of thousands of clones in total; approximately 92% of them show up just once. The ten largest clones take up 2.5% of the sample.

The intended sense of this specimen's time point label: about 28 days (+/-7) after the second vaccine dose. AZD1222 recipients with second doses at about 4 weeks or about 12 weeks were pooled, because spike-specific TCR depth and breadth did not differ between schedules. The vaccinee samples were drawn from two UK trials, COV001 and COV002, one of which was a single-blind randomized controlled phase 2/3 trial testing AZD1222 (ChAdOx1 nCoV-19) in healthy adults. For TCRbeta chain sequencing, PBMC samples were collected from trial participants at day 0 and at day 28 after the second dose. A word on this clone: Its recognized antigen is unknown. No base qualities exist here, and no much larger clone lies one base off it.

The specimen comprised peripheral blood, sampled 28 days after the second AZD1222 dose. This TCR derives from an adult who received the AZD1222 COVID-19 vaccine. This chain joins TRBV2 to TRBJ1-5, with no reliable assignment of the D segment. The CDR3: CASRVESNQPQHF. The base sequence is TGTGCCAGCCGAGTTGAGAGCAATCAGCCCCAGCATTTT.